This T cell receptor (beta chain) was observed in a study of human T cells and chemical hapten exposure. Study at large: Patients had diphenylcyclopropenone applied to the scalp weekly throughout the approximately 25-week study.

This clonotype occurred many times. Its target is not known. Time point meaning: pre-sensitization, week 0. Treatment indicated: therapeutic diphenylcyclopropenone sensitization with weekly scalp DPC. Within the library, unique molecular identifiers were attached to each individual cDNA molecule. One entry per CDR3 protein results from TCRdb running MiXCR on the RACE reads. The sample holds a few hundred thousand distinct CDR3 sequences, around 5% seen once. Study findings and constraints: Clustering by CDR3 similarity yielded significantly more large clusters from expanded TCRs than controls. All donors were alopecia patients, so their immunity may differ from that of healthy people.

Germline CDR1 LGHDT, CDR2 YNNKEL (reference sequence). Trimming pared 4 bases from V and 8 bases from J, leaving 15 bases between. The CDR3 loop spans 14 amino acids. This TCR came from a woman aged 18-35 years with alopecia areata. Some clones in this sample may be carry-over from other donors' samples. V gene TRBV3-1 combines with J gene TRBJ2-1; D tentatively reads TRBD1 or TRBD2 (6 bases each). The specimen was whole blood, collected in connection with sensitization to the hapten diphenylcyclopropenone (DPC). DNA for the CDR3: TGTGCCAGCAGCCCTGGACTGAGGGGGGATGAGCAGTTCTTC. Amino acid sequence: CASSPGLRGDEQFF.